Below are 10 T cell receptor beta chains sequenced from a single sample in a study of T cells in Graves' hyperthyroidism and ophthalmopathy. Amplified TCR beta CDR3 regions derived from RNA transcripts. HTBI primers were used for first-round RT-PCR of the TCR CDR3. TCRdb re-called the multiplex PCR reads with MiXCR, one entry per CDR3 protein. The sample has 300,000 to 500,000 distinct CDR3 sequences, 15% seen once. The material sequenced was blood. These receptors came from a woman younger than 45 with Graves' hyperthyroidism.

This chain uses TRBV27 with TRBJ1-5; D not certain. This CDR3 region has 16 residues. CDR1 MNHEY and CDR2 SMNVEV come from the germline V gene (reference sequence). With 4 bases removed from V and 0 bases from J, the gap between germline ends came to 13 bases. CDR3 coding DNA: TGTGCCAGCAGTTATGATTCCCGTTATAGCAATCAGCCCCAGCATTTT. This codes for CASSYDSRYSNQPQHF.

This clonotype has more than one count but fewer than ten. J is TRBJ1-1 and V is TRBV28; D remains unclear. Trimming pared 2 bases from V and 6 bases from J, leaving 10 bases between. The CDR3 loop spans 13 amino acids. Germline V CDR1 and CDR2: MDHEN, SYDVKM. The CDR3 is CASSLTPRAEAFF. The CDR3 DNA reads TGTGCCAGCAGTTTAACCCCCCGGGCTGAAGCTTTCTTT.

The table lists this clonotype with a few counts. The rearrangement uses TRBV5-5 and TRBJ2-2; TRBD1 aligns across 8 bases. CDR3 length equals 17 residues. V gave up 0 bases and J gave up 3 bases; unmatched junction bases: 7. CDR1 and CDR2 from the germline V gene are SGHKS and YYEKEE (reference sequence). CDR3 nucleotides: TGTGCCAGCAGCTTGGGTGCCCAGACAGGGGACACCGGGGAGCTGTTTTTT. As protein: CASSLGAQTGDTGELFF.

This clonotype was seen at least ten times. The chain joins TRBV7-3 to TRBJ2-7, with D possibly being TRBD1 (6 bases). The CDR3 is made up of 15 amino acids. The V end was cut by 3 bases, the J end by 7 bases, with 19 bases between. In germline, CDR1 is SGHTA, CDR2 FQGTGA. Here the CDR3 DNA reads TGTGCCAGCAGCTTTTCCGGGACACCGCCGCGGGAGCAGTACTTC. As protein: CASSFSGTPPREQYF.

V usage is TRBV5-1 and J usage is TRBJ2-2; possible D gene TRBD1, 5 bases. With 4 bases removed from V and 3 bases from J, the gap between germline ends came to 10 bases. This CDR3 has 14 amino acids. CDR1 is SGHRS and CDR2 is YFSETQ in the germline V gene. The CDR3 is CASSLKQDTGELFF. The CDR3 nucleotides are TGCGCCAGCAGCCTGAAACAGGACACCGGGGAGCTGTTTTTT.

This clonotype was detected ten times or more. The gene calls are TRBV6-1 and TRBJ2-7, with D possibly being TRBD2 (6 bases). Germline V gene lookup returns CDR1 MNHNS and CDR2 SASEGT. The V end lost 8 bases, the J end lost 2 bases, and 16 bases lay between the germline ends. The CDR3 totals 14 residues. The CDR3 coding sequence is TGTGCCAGCCGGGAGTCTACCCTTCCCTACGAGCAGTACTTC. It codes for CASRESTLPYEQYF.

This clonotype was seen repeatedly, ten times or more. V and J are TRBV18 and TRBJ2-2, with D uncertain. CDR1 is KGHSH, CDR2 LQKENI, per germline. The CDR3 is 14 residues long. Trimming removed 0 bases from V and 5 bases from J, with 7 bases in between. As DNA, the CDR3 is TGTGCCAGCTCACCACCAGGAAGAACCGGGGAGCTGTTTTTT. Protein: CASSPPGRTGELFF.

This chain joins TRBV5-4 and TRBJ2-1; D is unresolved. The V and J ends lost 1 base and 8 bases respectively, with 13 bases between them. In germline, CDR1 is SGHNT, CDR2 YYREEE (reference sequence). The CDR3 has 14 amino acids. The CDR3 nucleotides are TGTGCCAGCAGCTTGCCGGACGGACGGGATGAGCAGTTCTTC. Its protein is CASSLPDGRDEQFF.

At least ten counts were recorded for this clonotype. The V and J genes are TRBV28 and TRBJ2-2; D is possibly TRBD1 (5 bases). The CDR3 covers 15 residues. V dropped 3 bases and J dropped 6 bases, with 14 bases sitting between them. Germline CDR1 and CDR2: MDHEN and SYDVKM. The chain's CDR3 is CASSLNGGASGELFF. DNA of the CDR3: TGTGCCAGCAGTTTGAATGGTGGGGCCTCCGGGGAGCTGTTTTTT.

This clonotype occurred many times. The V call is TRBV5-1, the J call TRBJ2-5; D might be TRBD2 (5 bases). Germline loops: CDR1 SGHRS, CDR2 YFSETQ. The CDR3 extends over 14 amino acids. Trimming stripped 0 bases from V and 2 bases from J, with 8 bases between. CDR3 nucleotides: TGCGCCAGCAGCTTGGGAGGGCAACAAGAGACCCAGTACTTC. Translation: CASSLGGQQETQYF.